This T cell receptor beta chain was profiled in a study of T cells in Graves' hyperthyroidism and ophthalmopathy. Study-wide background: Peripheral blood collection took place at initial diagnosis, before any treatment.

Patients between 18 and 65 years old had hyperthyroidism, newly diagnosed and lasting under 2 months. CDR1 and CDR2 from the germline V gene are MNHEY and SMNVEV (reference sequence). This CDR3 has 14 amino acids. Trimming took 5 bases from V and 6 from J, leaving 17 bases between them. To note about this clonotype: Its antigen remains unidentified.

There were TCR beta CDR3 regions amplified from RNA transcripts. In the first-round RT-PCR of the TCR CDR3, the HTBI primer set was used. TCRdb re-analysed the multiplex PCR reads in MiXCR, keeping a single row per CDR3 protein. The table shows approximately 640,000 distinct CDR3 sequences, with around a sixth occurring only once. Overall study results and limits: Ophthalmopathy and stable hyperthyroidism were separated by a 13 V-J model. Most clonotypes expanded in the thyroid (above 0.001) were also present in blood.

This chain connects TRBV27 to TRBJ2-7; no definite D call. The sequence was collected from a man aged 45-65 years with Graves' hyperthyroidism. The sequenced sample was blood. CDR3 loop: CASSRGQHNCEQYF. Here the CDR3 DNA reads TGTGCCAGCAGTCGCGGCCAGCACAACTGCGAGCAGTACTTC.